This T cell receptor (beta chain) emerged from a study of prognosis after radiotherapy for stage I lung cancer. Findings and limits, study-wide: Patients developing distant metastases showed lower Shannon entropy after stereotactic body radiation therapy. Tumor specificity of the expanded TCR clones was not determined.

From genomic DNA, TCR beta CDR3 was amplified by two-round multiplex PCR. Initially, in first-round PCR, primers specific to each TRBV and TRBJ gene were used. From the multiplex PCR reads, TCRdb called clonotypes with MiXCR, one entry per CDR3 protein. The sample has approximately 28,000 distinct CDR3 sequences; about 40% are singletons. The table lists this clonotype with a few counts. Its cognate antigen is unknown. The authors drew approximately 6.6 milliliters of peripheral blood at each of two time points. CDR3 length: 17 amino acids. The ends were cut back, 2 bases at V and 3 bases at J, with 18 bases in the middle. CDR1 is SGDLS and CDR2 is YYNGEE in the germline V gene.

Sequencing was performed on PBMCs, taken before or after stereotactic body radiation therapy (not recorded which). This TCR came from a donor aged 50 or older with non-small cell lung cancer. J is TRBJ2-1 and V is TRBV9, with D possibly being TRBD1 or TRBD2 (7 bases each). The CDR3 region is CASSVEGGTVDYNEQFF. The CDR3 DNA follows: TGTGCCAGCAGCGTCGAGGGGGGGACAGTTGACTACAATGAGCAGTTCTTC. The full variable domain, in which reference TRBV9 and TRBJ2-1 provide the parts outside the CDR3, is DSGVTQTPKHLITATGQRVTLRCSPRSGDLSVYWYQQSLDQGLQFLIQYYNGEERAKGNILERFSAQQFPDLHSELNLSSLELGDSALYFCASSVEGGTVDYNEQFFGPGTRLTVL.